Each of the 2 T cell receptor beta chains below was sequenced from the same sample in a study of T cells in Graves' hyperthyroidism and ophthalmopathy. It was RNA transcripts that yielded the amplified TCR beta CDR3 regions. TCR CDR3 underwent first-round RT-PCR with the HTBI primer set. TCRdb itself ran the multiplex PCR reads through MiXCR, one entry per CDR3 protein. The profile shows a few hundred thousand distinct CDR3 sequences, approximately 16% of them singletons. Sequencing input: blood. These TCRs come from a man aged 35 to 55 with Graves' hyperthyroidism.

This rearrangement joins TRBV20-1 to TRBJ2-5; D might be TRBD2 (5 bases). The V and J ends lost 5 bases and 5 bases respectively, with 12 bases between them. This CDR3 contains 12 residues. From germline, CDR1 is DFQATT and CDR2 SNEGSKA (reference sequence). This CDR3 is CSAAGPGETQYF. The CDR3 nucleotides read TGCAGTGCTGCGGGCCCCGGGGAGACCCAGTACTTC.

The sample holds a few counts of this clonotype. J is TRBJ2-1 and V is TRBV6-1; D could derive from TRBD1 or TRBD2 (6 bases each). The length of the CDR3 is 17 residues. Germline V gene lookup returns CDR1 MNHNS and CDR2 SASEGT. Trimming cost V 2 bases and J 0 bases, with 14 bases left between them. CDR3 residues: CASSERRVQGSYNEQFF. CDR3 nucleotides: TGTGCCAGCAGTGAACGGAGGGTACAGGGCTCCTACAATGAGCAGTTCTTC.